This T cell receptor (beta chain) comes out of a study of CD8 T cells in ankylosing spondylitis. Comment on this clonotype: Its antigen remains unidentified.

Libraries of TCR beta came from quantitative 5'-RACE with molecular barcodes. TCRdb used MiXCR to reprocess the 5' RACE reads, holding one entry per CDR3 protein. Among 700,000 or so distinct CDR3 sequences listed, 15% to 20% were seen once. Findings of the study overall: The clones that were linked to disease were reported to be significantly enriched in matched synovial fluid samples from ankylosing spondylitis patients. Disease-linked clones bore a CD8+ phenotype, appearing relatively rarely in peripheral blood. Several highly homologous variants made up a TCR beta motif, and this motif appeared characteristic of ankylosing spondylitis blood.

Germline CDR1 is SQVTM and CDR2 is ANQGSEA. This CDR3 spans 12 amino acids. Deletions cut 7 bases from V and 5 bases from J, with 14 bases between. The TCR was taken from a male donor with ankylosing spondylitis. The chain carries TRBV29-1 and TRBJ1-1; the D gene is possibly TRBD1 (5 bases). Input material: blood, either unsorted or a sorted T cell fraction (not recorded which). This CDR3 reads CSAQGRGTEAFF. The CDR3 DNA reads as TGCAGCGCCCAAGGAAGGGGAACTGAAGCTTTCTTT. Filled out from reference TRBV29-1 and TRBJ1-1, the complete variable domain reads SAVISQKPSRDICQRGTSLTIQCQVDSQVTMMFWYRQQPGQSLTLIATANQGSEATYESGFVIDKFPISRPNLTFSTLTVSNMSPEDSSIYLCSAQGRGTEAFFGQGTRLTVV.